The clone carrying this TCR beta chain was seen at least ten times. Its specificity is unknown. This CDR3 contains 14 residues. V dropped 1 base and J dropped 3; count of bases not matched to a gene: 0. The germline CDR1 and CDR2 sequences are SGHTA and FQGNSA. Constant-region reverse primers amplified full-length variable regions, followed by semi-nested Nested Universal Primer A PCR. TCRdb reprocessed the 5' RACE reads via MiXCR and lists one record per CDR3 protein. The sample comprises some 30,000 distinct CDR3 sequences, 25% to 30% of which are singletons, and less than 2.5% rests with the top ten. The study, taken as a whole, reports: Tumor Treg TCRs overlapped most with tumor naive CD4+ cells. In terms of TCR gene usage, tumor memory CD4+ T cells clustered together with blood and lymph node memory CD4+ cells, as well as with lymph node naive CD4+ cells.

Tregs were sorted as CD4+CD25+CD127-/low cells. Sequenced input: tumor-infiltrating Tregs sorted from the breast tumor. The rearrangement joins TRBV7-2 to TRBJ2-7, with 10 nucleotides matching TRBD1. The TCR sequence derives from a female donor with breast cancer. The DNA of the CDR3 is TGTGCCAGCAGCTTAGGGGACAGGGGCTACGAGCAGTACTTC. This gives the protein CASSLGDRGYEQYF.